A selection of T cell receptor beta chains follows, all from one sample in a study of post-analysis software for immune sequencing data. TCRdb re-called the PCR reads with MiXCR, one entry per CDR3 protein. Of hundreds of thousands of distinct CDR3 sequences detected, around 53% appear once; the ten largest clones hold 4% to 5.5%. Source material: blood. The receptors come from a girl between 5 and 17 years old with multiple sclerosis. The CDR3 runs from the conserved cysteine through the conserved F or W. D genes are given only for firm matches. Only part of the rows carry a size: once, few, many, or a class if the clone is expanded.

j_gene	v_gene	abundance	d_gene	CDR3nt	CDR3aa
TRBJ2-7	TRBV20-1	.	TRBD1	TGCAGTGCTAGAGGCCACAGGGGGCAGGGTGCCTACGAGCAGTACTTC	CSARGHRGQGAYEQYF
TRBJ2-7	TRBV7-9	few	.	TGTGCCAGCAACCCCGAGGGGACCGCGGGCGAGCAGTACTTC	CASNPEGTAGEQYF
TRBJ2-3	TRBV20-1	.	TRBD2	TGCAGTGCCAGTTCCTGGGGCTCGGGGGGACTAAATACGCAGTATTTT	CSASSWGSGGLNTQYF
TRBJ2-7	TRBV5-1	.	.	TGCGCCAGCAGCTCGGAAACCCGGGGCCTCTACGAGCAGTACTTC	CASSSETRGLYEQYF
TRBJ2-7	TRBV6-1	.	TRBD1	TGTGCCAGCATCACCGGGACAGGAGCATCCGAGCAGTACTTC	CASITGTGASEQYF
TRBJ1-1	TRBV29-1	.	.	TGCAGCGTTGAAGATCCCGTGAGACAGTCTGAAGCTTTCTTT	CSVEDPVRQSEAFF
TRBJ1-5	TRBV20-1	.	TRBD1	TGCAGTGCTAAGAGGGGGCCTTTAGGCAATCAGCCCCAGCATTTT	CSAKRGPLGNQPQHF
TRBJ2-5	TRBV12-3/TRBV12-4	few	TRBD1	TGTGCCAGCAGTTTAGGCGACAGGGGTCTCCAAGAGACCCAGTACTTC	CASSLGDRGLQETQYF
TRBJ2-1	TRBV12-3/TRBV12-4	few	.	TGTGCCAGCAGCCCCGGCGGGGGCTGGAAGCAGTTCTTC	CASSPGGGWKQFF
TRBJ1-4	TRBV29-1	.	.	TGCAGCGTTAAAGCACTTAATGAAAAACTGTTTTTT	CSVKALNEKLFF
TRBJ2-5	TRBV10-3	few	.	TGTGCCATCAGTGAAGTGGGCGGGCTAGAGACCCAGTACTTC	CAISEVGGLETQYF
TRBJ2-4	TRBV29-1	few	TRBD1	TGCAGCGTTGACCCAGGGGGCAGGGCCAAAAACATTCAGTACTTC	CSVDPGGRAKNIQYF
TRBJ1-4	TRBV3-1	few	.	TGTGCCAGCAGCCAAGTTAAGGGATCAGGAGAAAAACTGTTTTTT	CASSQVKGSGEKLFF
TRBJ2-5	TRBV25-1	.	TRBD1	TGTGCCAGCAGTCCAAACAGGGGGCCAGCGCAAGAGACCCAGTACTTC	CASSPNRGPAQETQYF
TRBJ1-2	TRBV20-1	few	.	TGCAGTGCTGGAGGACAAACCTTCTATGGCTACACCTTC	CSAGGQTFYGYTF
TRBJ2-5	TRBV29-1	many	.	TGCAGCGTACGGGACCGGTCCTCAGAGACCCAGTACTTC	CSVRDRSSETQYF
TRBJ2-7	TRBV20-1	.	.	TGCAGTGCGACCCGACTACCTTCCTACAATGAGCAGTACTTC	CSATRLPSYNEQYF
TRBJ2-2	TRBV10-3	.	.	TGTGCCATCAGTGGGCATGACACCGGGGAGCTGTTTTTT	CAISGHDTGELFF
TRBJ2-1	TRBV19	.	.	TGTGCCACGCAGCCTACCCGGGGCCACAATGAGCAGTTCTTC	CATQPTRGHNEQFF
TRBJ2-5	TRBV20-1	many	TRBD1	TGCAGTGCCAAGGGACAGGGACAAGAGACCCAGTACTTC	CSAKGQGQETQYF
TRBJ1-4	TRBV18	.	TRBD1	TGTGCCAGCTCACCATCCGGGACAGGGTCAACTAATGAAAAACTGTTTTTT	CASSPSGTGSTNEKLFF
TRBJ2-7	TRBV4-1	.	TRBD1	TGCGCCAGCAGCCAAGATGTAGGGACAGCGAACTACGAGCAGTACTTC	CASSQDVGTANYEQYF
TRBJ2-5	TRBV9	few	.	TGTGCCAGCAGCGTAGGGATGACAAGGGAAGAGACCCAGTACTTC	CASSVGMTREETQYF
TRBJ1-5	TRBV5-6	.	TRBD1	TGTGCCAGCAGCGAATACCCGGACAGGGAAAATCAGCCCCAGCATTTT	CASSEYPDRENQPQHF
TRBJ2-5	TRBV20-1	.	.	TGCAGTGCTAGAGAGTCTGTCCAAGAGACCCAGTACTTC	CSARESVQETQYF
TRBJ2-5	TRBV9	.	TRBD2	TGTGCCAGCAGCGGACTAGCGGGGGGGCCGGAGACCCAGTACTTC	CASSGLAGGPETQYF
TRBJ1-4	TRBV10-3	.	.	TGTGCTACCAGCTGGACAGCCTCAACTAATGAAAAACTGTTTTTT	CATSWTASTNEKLFF
TRBJ1-2	TRBV27	.	.	TGTGCCAGCAGTTTCGGCAGGGGAAACGGCTACACCTTC	CASSFGRGNGYTF
TRBJ2-7	TRBV12-5	.	.	TGTGCTAGTGCCTGCCCATGGGGAGCTAACCCCCACTACGAGCAGTACTTC	CASACPWGANPHYEQYF
TRBJ2-3	TRBV3-1	.	TRBD2	TGTGCCAGCAGCCCAACCGGGACTAGCCTAGATACGCAGTATTTT	CASSPTGTSLDTQYF
TRBJ2-3	TRBV6-5	.	TRBD2	TGTGCCAGCAGTTACTCGACACTAGCGGGGCCAGATACGCAGTATTTT	CASSYSTLAGPDTQYF
TRBJ2-4	TRBV7-9	once	.	TGTGCCAGCAGCTTCGGGGGAGGAGCGGCCAAAAACATTCAGTACTTC	CASSFGGGAAKNIQYF
TRBJ2-7	TRBV3-1	.	.	TGTGCCAGCAGCCCCCGGTGGTACTCGACCTACGAGCAGTACTTC	CASSPRWYSTYEQYF
TRBJ2-7	TRBV29-1	.	.	TGCAGCGTTGGGTCGCCCAACTACGAGCAGTACTTC	CSVGSPNYEQYF
TRBJ2-5	TRBV12-3/TRBV12-4	many	.	TGTGCCAGCAGTCCAGGACACGGCCAAGAGACCCAGTACTTC	CASSPGHGQETQYF
TRBJ2-4	TRBV4-1	few	.	TGCGCCAGCAGCCAAGGGGTTTCCAGCATAGCCAAAAACATTCAGTACTTC	CASSQGVSSIAKNIQYF
TRBJ2-4	TRBV7-6	few	TRBD1	TGTGCCAGCAGCTTAGGACAGGGGCTAGCCAAAAACATTCAGTACTTC	CASSLGQGLAKNIQYF
TRBJ2-3	TRBV7-6	.	TRBD2	TGTGCCAGCAGCCCGAGGGGCGGCGGGAGTCGGAGCACAGATACGCAGTATTTT	CASSPRGGGSRSTDTQYF
TRBJ2-7	TRBV12-3/TRBV12-4	.	TRBD1	TGTGCCAGCAGTCTTAACAGGGGGCGTCCCTCCTACGAGCAGTACTTC	CASSLNRGRPSYEQYF
TRBJ2-5	TRBV5-1	.	.	TGCGCCAGCAGCTCACCAGGGACCCTGATCGGAGAGACCCAGTACTTC	CASSSPGTLIGETQYF
TRBJ2-1	TRBV7-2	.	TRBD1	TGTGCCAGCAGCTTAGGACTGGGACAGGACTACAATGAGCAGTTCTTC	CASSLGLGQDYNEQFF